This is a list of T cell receptor beta chains from one sample in a study of OX40 agonist ivuxolimab in advanced cancers. Measured with immunoSEQ multiplex PCR; TCRdb has only the in-frame clones, and not every one. Found here are tens of thousands of clones, around 93% of them singletons; the top ten hold more than 20%. The specimen comprised CD4+ or CD8+ T cells sorted from blood, sampled in a trial of the OX40 agonist ivuxolimab. The origin of the receptors is an adult with an advanced solid tumor such as melanoma, head and neck, liver or kidney cancer. The CDR3 runs from the conserved cysteine through the conserved F or W. Each record gives: clone size, J gene, V gene, D gene, CDR3 DNA, CDR3 protein. A D gene is named only where the DNA matches it firmly. Clone size is not always given. Where it is, it says once, few, many or a class for expanded clones.

>.|TRBJ2-7|TRBV2|.
TGTGCCAGCAGTGAAGTTCAGGCCAACTACGAGCAGTACTTC
CASSEVQANYEQYF
>.|TRBJ1-3|TRBV7-9|TRBD1
TGTGCCAGCAGCTTTGGACAGGGGACAGACACCATATATTTT
CASSFGQGTDTIYF
>.|TRBJ1-5|TRBV28|.
TGTGCCAGCAGCCGACAACTTAGCAATCAGCCCCAGCATTTT
CASSRQLSNQPQHF
>.|TRBJ2-1|TRBV19|.
TGTGCCAGTAGTATGTACCAGGAGGCTAATGAGCAGTTCTTC
CASSMYQEANEQFF
>.|TRBJ1-2|TRBV4-3|.
TGCGCCAGCAGCCAAGGGTCGGGGGTCTATGGCTACACCTTC
CASSQGSGVYGYTF
>.|TRBJ2-1|TRBV27|.
TGTGCCAGCAGTTTAGTGTCTAGTGGCAATGAGCAGTTCTTC
CASSLVSSGNEQFF
>.|TRBJ2-1|TRBV11-1|TRBD2
TGTGCCAGCAAGCGGGGGGAGCAATACAACCCGTACAATGAGCAGTTCTTC
CASKRGEQYNPYNEQFF
>once|TRBJ2-7|TRBV28|.
TGTGCCAGCAGTGACAAGTTTAGGAACTACGAGCAGTACTTC
CASSDKFRNYEQYF
>.|TRBJ2-1|TRBV7-2|.
TGTGCCAGCATCCCATTCGCCTTGAGGACATTTAACAATGAGCAGTTCTTC
CASIPFALRTFNNEQFF
>.|TRBJ2-3|TRBV6-5|.
TGTGCCAGCAGTTGGATGGGCGACACAGATACGCAGTATTTT
CASSWMGDTDTQYF
>.|TRBJ2-7|TRBV5-3|.
TGTGCCAGAAGCCACAAGGGACCCACGACGGCCGAGCAGTACTTC
CARSHKGPTTAEQYF
>.|TRBJ2-3|TRBV28|TRBD2
TGTGCCATCGGGACTAGCGGCCCAGATACGCAGTATTTT
CAIGTSGPDTQYF
>.|TRBJ2-5|TRBV14|.
TGTGCCAGCAGCCAAGTCCGTACTATTGAGACCCAGTACTTC
CASSQVRTIETQYF
>.|TRBJ2-1|TRBV4-1|TRBD1
TGCGCCAGCAGCCAAGTGGCCGGGACAGGGGCCTACAATGAGCAGTTCTTC
CASSQVAGTGAYNEQFF
>.|TRBJ1-1|TRBV2|.
TGTGCCAGCAGGGACAGACTGAACACTGAAGCTTTCTTT
CASRDRLNTEAFF
>.|TRBJ2-6|TRBV7-3|.
TGTGCCAGCAGCTTACTTTTGGGCTCTGGGGCCAACGTCCTGACTTTC
CASSLLLGSGANVLTF
>few|TRBJ2-3|TRBV29-1|.
TGCAGCGTAGGTAGGCAGGGCGATACGCAGTATTTT
CSVGRQGDTQYF
>.|TRBJ1-2|TRBV28|.
TGTGCCAGCAGTTTAAGGGGAACCTATGGCTACACCTTC
CASSLRGTYGYTF
>.|TRBJ1-1|TRBV6-6|.
TGTGCCAGCAGTATCTCGGGACGGGATAACACTGAAGCTTTCTTT
CASSISGRDNTEAFF
>.|TRBJ1-2|TRBV4-1|TRBD1
TGCGCCAGCAGCCAACTCTACAGGGGGACCTACTATGGCTACACCTTC
CASSQLYRGTYYGYTF
>once|TRBJ2-1|TRBV30|TRBD2
TGTGCCTGGGGTCCTAGCGGGAATGAGCAGTTCTTC
CAWGPSGNEQFF
>once|TRBJ2-6|TRBV19|TRBD1
TGTGCCAGTAGTTTGGGACAGGGGGCTATCTCTGGGGCCAACGTCCTGACTTTC
CASSLGQGAISGANVLTF
>.|TRBJ1-1|TRBV19|.
TGTGCCAGTAGTATAAGGAGCACTGAAGCTTTCTTT
CASSIRSTEAFF
>once|TRBJ2-3|TRBV29-1|TRBD1
TGCAGCGTTGAATACCTTATCGGACAGGCCGAACAAGGGGATACGCAGTATTTT
CSVEYLIGQAEQGDTQYF
>.|TRBJ1-3|TRBV6-5|.
TGTGCCAGCAGTTTGGTTAGCTCTGGAAACACCATATATTTT
CASSLVSSGNTIYF
>.|TRBJ2-7|TRBV11-2|.
TGTGCCAGCAGCTTAGATTACGAGCAGTACTTC
CASSLDYEQYF
>.|TRBJ2-1|TRBV6-5|.
TGTGCCAGCAGCGGGAGACCCCATGAGCAGTTCTTC
CASSGRPHEQFF
>.|TRBJ2-1|TRBV4-2|.
TGTGCCAGCAGCCAATCCGGGAGTAACTACAATGAGCAGTTCTTC
CASSQSGSNYNEQFF
>.|TRBJ1-6|TRBV30|TRBD1
TGTGCCTGGAGTGTAGCCAGGGGGCGGAATTCACCCCTCCACTTT
CAWSVARGRNSPLHF
>.|TRBJ2-1|TRBV4-2|.
TGTGCCAGCAGCCCAGAGGGCCTCGAGGGGGATGAGCAGTTCTTC
CASSPEGLEGDEQFF
>.|TRBJ2-3|TRBV28|TRBD2
TGTGCCAGCAGAAGCGGGGGGTCTAGCACAGATACGCAGTATTTT
CASRSGGSSTDTQYF
>.|TRBJ2-1|TRBV6-6|.
TGTGCCAGCAGTCGAGGGGTTTGGGAGCAGTTCTTC
CASSRGVWEQFF
>.|TRBJ2-1|TRBV30|.
TGTGCCTGGAGTGTACTCGGACACAATGAGCAGTTCTTC
CAWSVLGHNEQFF
>.|TRBJ2-1|TRBV29-1|.
TGCAGCGTCCCTCTGGGACATGAGCAGTTCTTC
CSVPLGHEQFF
>.|TRBJ2-7|TRBV6-5|.
TGTGCCAGCAGTTACCGGACAAGGCGCTACGAGCAGTACTTC
CASSYRTRRYEQYF
>.|TRBJ2-7|TRBV13|.
TGTGCCAGCAGCTTAACGGGGACCTCCTACGAGCAGTACTTC
CASSLTGTSYEQYF
>.|TRBJ2-2|TRBV25-1|TRBD2
TGTGCCAGCACGCGGGGGTTCACCGGGGAGCTGTTTTTT
CASTRGFTGELFF
>.|TRBJ2-5|TRBV14|.
TGTGCCAGCAGCCAAGAATCTTCGGAGACCCAGTACTTC
CASSQESSETQYF
>.|TRBJ1-2|TRBV28|.
TGTGCCAGCAGTTTTTCCGGGGACTATGGCTACACCTTC
CASSFSGDYGYTF
>.|TRBJ2-3|TRBV29-1|.
TGCAGCGTCGGCCCGGGGGTAATGCGAGATACGCAGTATTTT
CSVGPGVMRDTQYF
>.|TRBJ2-1|TRBV13|.
TGTGCCAGCAGCTTTTTCCCCTACAATGAGCAGTTCTTC
CASSFFPYNEQFF
>.|TRBJ2-3|TRBV9|.
TGTGCCAGCAGCGCTCAGGATACGCAGTATTTT
CASSAQDTQYF
>.|TRBJ2-6|TRBV4-1|.
TGCGCCAGCAGCCAGGGTTACTCTGGGGCCAACGTCCTGACTTTC
CASSQGYSGANVLTF
>.|TRBJ1-3|TRBV25-1|.
TGTGCCAGCAGTGAACTAGAATCTGGAAACACCATATATTTT
CASSELESGNTIYF
>.|TRBJ1-5|TRBV5-5|.
TGTGCCAGCAGCCTAGACGCGGGGAGCAATCAGCCCCAGCATTTT
CASSLDAGSNQPQHF
>.|TRBJ2-1|TRBV7-9|TRBD2
TGTGCCAGCAGCACTCCGGGACTAGCGGGAGGGAATGAGCAGTTCTTC
CASSTPGLAGGNEQFF
>once|TRBJ2-1|TRBV27|.
TGTGCCAGCAGTTTATTTCAGGCATCGACTTCGAGCGTTCAGTTCTTC
CASSLFQASTSSVQFF
>.|TRBJ2-7|TRBV6-5|.
TGTGCCAGCAGTTACTCGCGTGGTGAGGCTAACTACGAGCAGTACTTC
CASSYSRGEANYEQYF
>.|TRBJ1-4|TRBV6-5|.
TGTGCCAGCAGTTACTCAGGTGGCCGTGTTGGAAAACTGTTTTTT
CASSYSGGRVGKLFF
>.|TRBJ2-1|TRBV4-2|.
TGTGCCAGCAGCCAAGGGAACCGGGGCGGCCTATTCTACAATGAGCAGTTCTTC
CASSQGNRGGLFYNEQFF
>.|TRBJ1-5|TRBV30|.
TGTGCCTGGGACATCGGGTCACCGGGACAGCCCCAGCATTTT
CAWDIGSPGQPQHF
>.|TRBJ1-1|TRBV2|.
TGTGCCAGCAGTGATTTGGAGGGACTGAACACTGAAGCTTTCTTT
CASSDLEGLNTEAFF
>.|TRBJ2-2|TRBV7-9|TRBD2
TGTGCCAGCAGCTTAGGCGGCGGGAGGGACACCGGGGAGCTGTTTTTT
CASSLGGGRDTGELFF
>.|TRBJ1-5|TRBV4-1|.
TGCGCCAGCAGCCAAGAGAAGGGCCCCTATAGCAATCAGCCCCAGCATTTT
CASSQEKGPYSNQPQHF